The 8 T cell receptor beta chains presented below share a single source sample, sequenced in a study of T cell responses to AZD1222 COVID-19 vaccine. This table comes from immunoSEQ multiplex PCR, and its TCRdb copy is limited to in-frame clones, with some not included. The sample consists of roughly 70,000 clones, 79% of them appearing once. Sample: peripheral blood, taken on day 0 of MenACWY control vaccination. Receptors were obtained from an adult in good health.

The chain links TRBV6-2 or TRBV6-3 to TRBJ1-1, with 9 bases that match TRBD1. In germline, CDR1 is MNHEY, CDR2 SVGEGT. The CDR3 covers 16 residues. The trim removed 2 bases at V and 5 bases at J, leaving 9 bases unmatched. CDR3 sequence reads: CASSYGWDRAGTEAFF. The CDR3 DNA reads as TGTGCCAGCAGTTACGGGTGGGACAGGGCAGGGACTGAAGCTTTCTTT.

The chain joins TRBV2 to TRBJ1-4; D may be TRBD1 (5 bases). The CDR3 sequence is 14 residues long. V was trimmed by 6 bases and J by 4 bases, leaving 12 bases between them. CDR1 is SNHLY and CDR2 is FYNNEI in the germline V gene. In nucleotides, the CDR3 is TGTGCCAGCAGCCGGGGCCTTAATAATGAAAAACTGTTTTTT. This encodes CASSRGLNNEKLFF.

The V call is TRBV3-1 (or the pseudogene TRBV3-2), the J call TRBJ1-5; D gene uncertain. V lost 3 bases to trimming and J lost 5 bases, with 8 bases between them. The germline gives CDR1 LGHDT, CDR2 YNNKEL (reference sequence). This CDR3 contains 13 residues. CDR3 loop: CASSQAPDQPQHF. The CDR3 DNA reads TGTGCCAGCAGCCAGGCTCCTGATCAGCCCCAGCATTTT.

This clone was seen a single time. The chain employs TRBV2 and TRBJ1-2; D call uncertain. From germline, CDR1 is SNHLY and CDR2 FYNNEI. Between the trimmed V and J ends, which lost 1 base and 4 bases, there was a span of 13 bases. The CDR3 sequence is 15 residues long. CDR3 sequence reads: CASSEVGIRGYGYTF. For the CDR3, the DNA is TGTGCCAGCAGTGAAGTCGGGATCCGGGGCTATGGCTACACCTTC.

The table lists this clone with a few counts. The chain carries TRBV27 and TRBJ1-4; TRBD1 is a possible D gene (5 bases). The V gene lost 6 bases and the J gene lost 8 bases, with 16 bases spanning the gap. Germline-derived CDR1 and CDR2 are MNHEY and SMNVEV (reference sequence). The CDR3 has 14 amino acids. CDR3: CASRAGTMGEKLFF. The CDR3, as DNA: TGTGCCAGCAGAGCAGGGACGATGGGGGAAAAACTGTTTTTT.

The J gene is TRBJ2-5, the V gene TRBV5-5; 9 bases are a match to TRBD2. Losses at the gene ends were 1 base for V and 0 bases for J; bases not matched to a gene: 7. CDR1 is SGHKS and CDR2 is YYEKEE in the germline V gene (reference sequence). The CDR3 is 17 amino acids. Here the CDR3 reads CASSLWVAGAYQETQYF. CDR3 in DNA: TGTGCCAGCAGCTTGTGGGTAGCGGGGGCGTACCAAGAGACCCAGTACTTC.

The chain is built from TRBV7-9 and TRBJ2-3, with D perhaps matching TRBD1 or TRBD2 (6 bases each). The CDR3 is 14 amino acids. Germline CDR1 is SEHNR and CDR2 is FQNEAQ (reference sequence). Trimming removed 7 bases from V and 2 bases from J, with 13 bases in between. As DNA, the CDR3 is TGTGCCAGCACCAAGGGGGGCTCCACAGATACGCAGTATTTT. Protein: CASTKGGSTDTQYF.

CDR3 amino acids: CASSLARLAGGQDTQYF. The CDR3 coding sequence is TGTGCCAGCAGCTTAGCGCGACTAGCGGGGGGGCAAGATACGCAGTATTTT. The chain uses TRBV7-8 and TRBJ2-3, with 14 bases matching TRBD2. The trim removed 0 bases at V and 5 bases at J, leaving 4 bases unmatched. The CDR3 runs 17 residues. Germline V gives CDR1 SGHVS, CDR2 FQNEAQ.